Below are 4 T cell receptor beta chains sequenced from a single sample in a study of tumor-infiltrating lymphocytes in primary liver carcinoma. From about 530 ng total RNA, TCR beta cDNA was generated with a primer in the constant region. Libraries of TCR beta came from three nested multiplex PCR rounds with slightly modified ARM-PCR. The first two PCR rounds used TRBV1-TRBV30 forward primers with a C-beta reverse primer, about 10 cycles each. TCRdb processed the multiplex PCR reads anew with MiXCR; each CDR3 protein has one entry. This sample has about 110,000 distinct CDR3 sequences; approximately 70% occur once, and the top ten carry around 8.5%. Investigators took RNA and DNA out together from about 21-30 mg of unsorted bulk tissue. The source material was liver tumor tissue from sampling region 1. Subset: tumor region T1, superior pole. The receptors originated from a woman aged 55-69 years with primary liver carcinoma and hepatitis B virus infection.

This clonotype has ten or more counts. The V call is TRBV12-3 or TRBV12-4, the J call TRBJ1-5; D unresolved. CDR3 length: 14 amino acids. The V end was cut by 6 bases, the J end by 0 bases, with 9 bases between. In DNA, the CDR3 is TGTGCCAGCAGCGATAAAGGTAGCAATCAGCCCCAGCATTTT. Translated: CASSDKGSNQPQHF.

This clonotype was seen repeatedly, ten times or more. This chain uses TRBV6-5 with TRBJ2-7; unclear D gene. The CDR3 is 13 amino acids. Trimming pared 2 bases from V and 6 bases from J, leaving 11 bases between. CDR1 MNHEY and CDR2 SVGAGI come from the germline V gene. CDR3 nucleotides: TGTGCCAGCAGTTACGGTACTTGGGCCGAGCAGTACTTC. Amino acids: CASSYGTWAEQYF.

This clonotype was seen only a few times. The CDR3 coding sequence is TGCGCCAGCAGCCCTGGTATGGTCGATGGGCAGCCCCAGCATTTT. It translates to CASSPGMVDGQPQHF. The V gene is TRBV5-1, the J gene TRBJ1-5, with D hard to call. Trimming took off 4 bases at V and 7 bases at J, with 18 bases between the two ends. Per the germline V gene, CDR1 is SGHRS and CDR2 is YFSETQ. CDR3 length equals 15 residues.

This clonotype has just a few counts. V and J are TRBV2 and TRBJ2-7, with unresolved D. This CDR3 is built from 10 residues. V was trimmed by 4 bases and J by 7 bases, leaving 5 bases between them. Germline V gives CDR1 SNHLY, CDR2 FYNNEI. CDR3 nucleotide sequence: TGTGCCAGCAGTGGTGAAGAGCAGTACTTC. Its translation is CASSGEEQYF.